The clone carrying this TCR beta chain was seen repeatedly, ten times or more. What it binds is not known. The sample originates from a study of identical twins. Whole-study findings and limits: Models predicted less out-of-frame TCR alpha sharing in monozygotic twins than was found.

Trimming took 3 bases from V and 3 from J; bases not matched to a gene: 1. There are 15 residues in the CDR3. Germline V lookup: CDR1 LNHNV, CDR2 YYDKDF (reference sequence). Each CDR3 protein gets one entry after TCRdb re-called the 5' RACE reads with MiXCR. The repertoire has 750,000 to 950,000 distinct CDR3 sequences, around 12% of them found once; the top ten carry around 1.5%. These same records also appear under a second study, on yellow fever vaccine responses in identical twins. From that report: Twins reportedly showed a vaccine T cell response that seemed partly convergent and partly personalized.

J is TRBJ2-1 and V is TRBV15; TRBD2 aligns across 11 bases. The specimen sequenced was PBMCs. The TCR sequence derives from a woman between 18 and 30 years old in good health. This CDR3 reads CATSRTSGNYNEQFF. CDR3 sequence (DNA): TGTGCCACCAGCAGGACTAGCGGGAACTACAATGAGCAGTTCTTC.